The table lists the clone carrying this T cell receptor (beta chain) with a count of one. Its antigen is still unknown. The entry originates in a study of T cell repertoires in ileal Crohn's disease. Study context: 35% were active smokers at surgery; median disease duration was about 7.5 years. About half received postoperative treatment, some 11 with thiopurines and 15 to 20 anti-TNF.

Findings and limits, study-wide: Compared with CD4 T cells, sorted CD8 cells carried more expanded clones. All patients with clonality above 26.8% had endoscopic recurrence.

Data came from immunoSEQ multiplex PCR; TCRdb stores just in-frame clones and leaves some out. The repertoire holds approximately 5,000 clones, with roughly 77% as singletons. The TCR originated in an adult with Crohn's disease. The specimen sequenced was ileal tissue.

The CDR3 is CASSFSGGFYEQYF. CDR3 coding DNA: TGTGCCAGCAGCTTTTCGGGGGGCTTCTACGAGCAGTACTTC. J is TRBJ2-7 and V is TRBV7-8, with a tentative D call TRBD2 (7 bases). Trimming removed 3 bases at V and 3 bases at J, with 12 bases between. CDR1 and CDR2 from the germline V gene are SGHVS and FQNEAQ. The CDR3 loop spans 14 amino acids.